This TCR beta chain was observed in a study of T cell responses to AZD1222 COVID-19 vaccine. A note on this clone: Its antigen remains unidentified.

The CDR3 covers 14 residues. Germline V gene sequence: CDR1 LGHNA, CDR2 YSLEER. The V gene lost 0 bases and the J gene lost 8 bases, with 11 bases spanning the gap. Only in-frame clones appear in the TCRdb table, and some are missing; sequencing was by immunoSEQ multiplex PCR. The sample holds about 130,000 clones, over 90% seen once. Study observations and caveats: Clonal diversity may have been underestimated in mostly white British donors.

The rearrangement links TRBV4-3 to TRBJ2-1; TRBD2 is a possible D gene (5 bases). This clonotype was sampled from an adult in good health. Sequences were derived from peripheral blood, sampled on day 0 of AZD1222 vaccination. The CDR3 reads CASSQDFAGDEQFF. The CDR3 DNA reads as TGCGCCAGCAGCCAAGATTTTGCGGGCGATGAGCAGTTCTTC.